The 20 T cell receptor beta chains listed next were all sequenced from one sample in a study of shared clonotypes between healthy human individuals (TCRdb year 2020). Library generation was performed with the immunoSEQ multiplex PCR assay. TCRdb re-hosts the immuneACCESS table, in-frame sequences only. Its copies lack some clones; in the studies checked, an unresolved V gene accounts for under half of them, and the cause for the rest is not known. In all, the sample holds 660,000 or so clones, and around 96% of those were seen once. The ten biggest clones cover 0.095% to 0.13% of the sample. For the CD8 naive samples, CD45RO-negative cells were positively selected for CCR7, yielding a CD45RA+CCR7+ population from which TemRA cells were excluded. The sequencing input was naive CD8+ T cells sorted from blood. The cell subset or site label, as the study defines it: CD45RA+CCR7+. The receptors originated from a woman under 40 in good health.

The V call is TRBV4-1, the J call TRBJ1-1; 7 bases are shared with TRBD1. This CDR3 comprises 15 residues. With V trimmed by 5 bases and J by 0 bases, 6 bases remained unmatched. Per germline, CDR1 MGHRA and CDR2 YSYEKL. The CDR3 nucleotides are TGCGCCAGCAGCTTTCGGACAGGTATGAACACTGAAGCTTTCTTT. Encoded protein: CASSFRTGMNTEAFF.

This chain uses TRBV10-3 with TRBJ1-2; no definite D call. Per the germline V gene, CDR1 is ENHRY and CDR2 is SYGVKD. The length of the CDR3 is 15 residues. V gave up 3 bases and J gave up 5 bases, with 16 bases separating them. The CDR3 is CAISDPKIDWYGYTF. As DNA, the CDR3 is TGTGCCATCAGTGACCCGAAAATAGACTGGTATGGCTACACCTTC.

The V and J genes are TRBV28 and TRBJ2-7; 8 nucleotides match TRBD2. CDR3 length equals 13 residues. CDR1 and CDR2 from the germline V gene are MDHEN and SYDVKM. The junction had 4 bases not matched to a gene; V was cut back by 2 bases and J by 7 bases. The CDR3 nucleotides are TGTGCCAGCAGTTTAACGGGAGGGCGAGAGCAGTACTTC. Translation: CASSLTGGREQYF.

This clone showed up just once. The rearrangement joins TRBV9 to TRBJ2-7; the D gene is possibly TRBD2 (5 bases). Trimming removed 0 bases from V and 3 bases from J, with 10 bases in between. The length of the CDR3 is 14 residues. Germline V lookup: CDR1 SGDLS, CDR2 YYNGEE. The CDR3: CASSVAPDFYEQYF. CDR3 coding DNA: TGTGCCAGCAGCGTAGCCCCGGACTTCTACGAGCAGTACTTC.

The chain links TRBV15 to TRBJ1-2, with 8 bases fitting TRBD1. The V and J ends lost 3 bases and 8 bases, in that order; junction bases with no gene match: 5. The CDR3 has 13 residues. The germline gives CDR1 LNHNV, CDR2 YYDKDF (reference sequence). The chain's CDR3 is CATSSRTGKGYTF. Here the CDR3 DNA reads TGTGCCACCAGCAGCCGGACAGGGAAGGGCTACACCTTC.

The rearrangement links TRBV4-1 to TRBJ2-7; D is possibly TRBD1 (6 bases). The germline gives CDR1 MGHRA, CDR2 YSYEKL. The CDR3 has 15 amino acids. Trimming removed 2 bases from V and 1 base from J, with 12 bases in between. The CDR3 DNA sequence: TGCGCCAGCAGCCAAAATACCGGGACATCCTACGAGCAGTACTTC. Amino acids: CASSQNTGTSYEQYF.

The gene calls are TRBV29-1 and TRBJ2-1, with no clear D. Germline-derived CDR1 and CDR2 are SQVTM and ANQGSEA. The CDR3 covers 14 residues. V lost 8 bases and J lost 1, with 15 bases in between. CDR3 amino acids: CSLRSGKSYNEQFF. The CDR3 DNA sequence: TGCAGCCTACGGTCTGGGAAATCCTACAATGAGCAGTTCTTC.

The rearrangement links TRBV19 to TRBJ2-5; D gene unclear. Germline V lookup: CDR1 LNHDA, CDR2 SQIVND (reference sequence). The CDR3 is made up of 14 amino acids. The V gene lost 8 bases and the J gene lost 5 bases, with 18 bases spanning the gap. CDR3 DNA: TGTGCCAGTGCCACGGACGTAAACTGGGAGACCCAGTACTTC. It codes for CASATDVNWETQYF.

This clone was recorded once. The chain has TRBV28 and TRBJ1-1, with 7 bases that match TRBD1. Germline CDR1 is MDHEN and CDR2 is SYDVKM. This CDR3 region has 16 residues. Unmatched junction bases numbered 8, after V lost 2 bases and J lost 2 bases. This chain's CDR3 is CASSLPSTGHNTEAFF. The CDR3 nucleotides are TGTGCCAGCAGTTTACCGTCGACAGGGCATAACACTGAAGCTTTCTTT. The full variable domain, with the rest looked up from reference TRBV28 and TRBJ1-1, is DVKVTQSSRYLVKRTGEKVFLECVQDMDHENMFWYRQDPGLGLRLIYFSYDVKMKEKGDIPEGYSVSREKKERFSLILESASTNQTSMYLCASSLPSTGHNTEAFFGQGTRLTVV.

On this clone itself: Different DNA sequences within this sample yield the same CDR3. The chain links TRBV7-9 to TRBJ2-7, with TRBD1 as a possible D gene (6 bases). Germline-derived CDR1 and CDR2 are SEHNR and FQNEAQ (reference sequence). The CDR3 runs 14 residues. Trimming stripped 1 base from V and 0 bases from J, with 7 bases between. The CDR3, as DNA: TGTGCCAGCAGCTTAGTGGACAGCTCCTACGAGCAGTACTTC. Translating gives CASSLVDSSYEQYF.

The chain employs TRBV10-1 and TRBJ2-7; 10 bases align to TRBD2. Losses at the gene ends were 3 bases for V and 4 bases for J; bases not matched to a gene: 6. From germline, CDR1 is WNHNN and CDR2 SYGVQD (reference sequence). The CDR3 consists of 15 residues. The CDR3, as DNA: TGCGCCAGCAGTGATACCGCTAGCGGGGGATACGAGCAGTACTTC. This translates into CASSDTASGGYEQYF.

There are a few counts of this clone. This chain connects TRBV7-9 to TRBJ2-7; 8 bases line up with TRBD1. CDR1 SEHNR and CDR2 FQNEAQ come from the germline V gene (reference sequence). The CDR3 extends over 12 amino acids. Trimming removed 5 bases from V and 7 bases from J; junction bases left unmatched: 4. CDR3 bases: TGTGCCAGCAGCCAAACAGGGGGTGAGCAGTACTTC. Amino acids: CASSQTGGEQYF.

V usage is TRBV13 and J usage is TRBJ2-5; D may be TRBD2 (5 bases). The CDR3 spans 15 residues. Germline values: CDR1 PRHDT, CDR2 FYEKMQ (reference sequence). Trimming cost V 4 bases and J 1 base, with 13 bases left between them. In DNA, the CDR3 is TGTGCCAGCAGCTCCACAGATGCGGGCCAAGAGACCCAGTACTTC. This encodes CASSSTDAGQETQYF.

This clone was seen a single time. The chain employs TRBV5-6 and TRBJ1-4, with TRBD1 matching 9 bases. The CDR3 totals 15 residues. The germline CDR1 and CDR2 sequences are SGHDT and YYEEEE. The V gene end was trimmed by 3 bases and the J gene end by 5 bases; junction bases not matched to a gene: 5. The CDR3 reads CASSSTGTGNEKLFF. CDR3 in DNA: TGTGCCAGCAGCTCCACCGGGACAGGGAATGAAAAACTGTTTTTT.

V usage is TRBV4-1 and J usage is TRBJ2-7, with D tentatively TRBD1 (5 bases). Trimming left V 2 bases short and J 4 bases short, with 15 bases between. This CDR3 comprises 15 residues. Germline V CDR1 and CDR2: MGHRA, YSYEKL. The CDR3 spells CASSQLLTAPYEQYF. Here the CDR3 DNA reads TGCGCCAGCAGCCAACTACTGACAGCGCCTTACGAGCAGTACTTC.

The CDR3 nucleotides read TGCGCCAGCAGCTTATCCTCCCCCGCCTACAATGAGCAGTTCTTC. This gives the protein CASSLSSPAYNEQFF. The chain carries TRBV5-1 and TRBJ2-1; D gene uncertain. This CDR3 spans 15 amino acids. Germline V gene data show CDR1 as SGHRS and CDR2 as YFSETQ. Trimming removed 2 bases at V and 2 bases at J, with 11 bases between.

CDR3 nucleotide sequence: TGTGCCAGCAGCTTGGTATCGGATGAGCAGTTCTTC. The encoded protein is CASSLVSDEQFF. The chain is built from TRBV5-4 and TRBJ2-1; D is uncertain. The V end lost 0 bases, the J end lost 8 bases, and 6 bases lay between the germline ends. Looked up from germline, CDR1 is SGHNT and CDR2 is YYREEE (reference sequence). The length of the CDR3 is 12 residues.

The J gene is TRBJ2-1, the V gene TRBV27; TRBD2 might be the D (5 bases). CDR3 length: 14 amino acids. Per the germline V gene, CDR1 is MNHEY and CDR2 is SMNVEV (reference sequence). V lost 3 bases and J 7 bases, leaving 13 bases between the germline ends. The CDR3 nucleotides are TGTGCCAGCAGTTTGGTCAGACGGGGAAATGAGCAGTTCTTC. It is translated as CASSLVRRGNEQFF.

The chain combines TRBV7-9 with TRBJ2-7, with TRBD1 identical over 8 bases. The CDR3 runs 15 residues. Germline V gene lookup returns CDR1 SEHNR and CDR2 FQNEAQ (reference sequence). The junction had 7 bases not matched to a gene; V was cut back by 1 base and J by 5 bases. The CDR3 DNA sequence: TGTGCCAGCAGCTTAGGGCAGGGGGCGCTCGACGAGCAGTACTTC. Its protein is CASSLGQGALDEQYF.

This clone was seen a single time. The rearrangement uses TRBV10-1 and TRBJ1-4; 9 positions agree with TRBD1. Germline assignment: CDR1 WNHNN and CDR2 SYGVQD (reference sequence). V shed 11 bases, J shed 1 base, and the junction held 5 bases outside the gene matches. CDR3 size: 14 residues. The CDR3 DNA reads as TGCGCCGCAACAGGGGGCCGAACTAATGAAAAACTGTTTTTT. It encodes CAATGGRTNEKLFF.